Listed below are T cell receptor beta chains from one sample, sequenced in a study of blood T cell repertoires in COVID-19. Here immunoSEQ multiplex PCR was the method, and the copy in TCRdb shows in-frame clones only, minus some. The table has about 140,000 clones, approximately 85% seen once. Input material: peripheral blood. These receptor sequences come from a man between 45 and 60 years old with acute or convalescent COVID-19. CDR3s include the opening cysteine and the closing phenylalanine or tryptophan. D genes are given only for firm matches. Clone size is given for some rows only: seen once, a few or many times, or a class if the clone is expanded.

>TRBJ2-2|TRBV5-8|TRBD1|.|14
TGTGCCAGCAGCCCGAGACAGGGGCCCGGGGAGCTGTTTTTT
CASSPRQGPGELFF
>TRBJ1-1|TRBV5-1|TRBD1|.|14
TGCGCCAGCAGCGGGGCAGGGGGGAACACTGAAGCTTTCTTT
CASSGAGGNTEAFF
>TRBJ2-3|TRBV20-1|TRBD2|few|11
TGCAGTGCTAGCCGGGAGGCCACAAAGTATTTT
CSASREATKYF
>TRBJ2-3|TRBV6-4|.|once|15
TGTGCCAGCAGTGAAAGTAACAGGGTGGCAGATACGCAGTATTTT
CASSESNRVADTQYF
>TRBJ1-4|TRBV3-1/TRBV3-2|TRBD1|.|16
TGTGCCAGCAGCCAAGATAAGGGGGCAGCTAATGAAAAACTGTTTTTT
CASSQDKGAANEKLFF
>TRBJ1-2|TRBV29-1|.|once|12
TGCAGCGTTGAGTGGACAAACTATGGCTACACCTTC
CSVEWTNYGYTF
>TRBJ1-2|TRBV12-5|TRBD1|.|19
TGTGCTAGTGGTTTGGTACTGAGGGACAGGGGGCACAAAAACTATGGCTACACCTTC
CASGLVLRDRGHKNYGYTF
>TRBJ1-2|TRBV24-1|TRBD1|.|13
TGTGCCACCAGTGAGCAGGGGACAGCGGGCTACACCTTC
CATSEQGTAGYTF
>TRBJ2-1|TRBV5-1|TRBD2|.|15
TGCGCCAGCAGCTTTTTCAAGCGGGAGACCTATGAGCAGTTCTTC
CASSFFKRETYEQFF
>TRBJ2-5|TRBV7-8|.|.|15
TGTGCCAGCAGCTTAGCGCGGAGCTTTAAAGAGACCCAGTACTTC
CASSLARSFKETQYF
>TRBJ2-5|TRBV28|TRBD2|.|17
TGTGCCAGCAGTTCCACCTCTGGGCTAGCGGGAGGGTGGGACCAGTACTTC
CASSSTSGLAGGWDQYF
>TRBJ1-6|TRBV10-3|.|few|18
TGTGCCATCAGTGGTTCATCCTACAGGGACGGCGATAATTCACCCCTCCACTTT
CAISGSSYRDGDNSPLHF
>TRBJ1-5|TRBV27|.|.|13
TGTGCCAGCAGTTTATTCAGCGAACAGCCCCAGCATTTT
CASSLFSEQPQHF
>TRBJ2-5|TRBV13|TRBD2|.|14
TGTGCCAGCAGCCGACTAGCGGGACAAGAGACCCAGTACTTC
CASSRLAGQETQYF
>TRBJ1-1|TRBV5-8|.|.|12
TGTGCCAGCAGCTTGGATGGGCCTGAAGCTTTCTTT
CASSLDGPEAFF
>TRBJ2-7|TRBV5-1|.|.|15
TGCGCCAGCAGCCCAAGCAGGGACACTTATTACGAGCAGTACTTC
CASSPSRDTYYEQYF
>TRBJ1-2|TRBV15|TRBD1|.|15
TGTGCCACCAGCAGAGATCGACAGGGGGGTTATGGCTACACCTTC
CATSRDRQGGYGYTF
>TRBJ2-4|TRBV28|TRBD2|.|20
TGTGCCAGCAGTTTAGCCCTCCAGCGGGAGAGATCGGCAGCCAAAAACATTCAGTACTTC
CASSLALQRERSAAKNIQYF
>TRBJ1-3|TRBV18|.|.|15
TGTGCCAGCTCACCGCCCGGGGGGGCCGGAAACACCATATATTTT
CASSPPGGAGNTIYF
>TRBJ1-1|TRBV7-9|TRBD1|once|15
TGTGCCAGCAGATTCCGGGACAGGGTGAACACTGAAGCTTTCTTT
CASRFRDRVNTEAFF
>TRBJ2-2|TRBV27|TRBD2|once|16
TGTGCCAGCAGCGCATCCGGGACTACGAACACCGGGGAGCTGTTTTTT
CASSASGTTNTGELFF
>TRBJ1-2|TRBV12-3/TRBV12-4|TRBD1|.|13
TGTGCCAGCAGTTTGACAGGGAGCTATGGCTACACCTTC
CASSLTGSYGYTF
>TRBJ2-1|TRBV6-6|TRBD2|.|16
TGTGCCAGCAGGACACGGACTAGCGGGATATACAATGAGCAGTTCTTC
CASRTRTSGIYNEQFF
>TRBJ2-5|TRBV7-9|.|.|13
TGTGCCAGCAGCTTACGACAGAAAGAGACCCAGTACTTC
CASSLRQKETQYF
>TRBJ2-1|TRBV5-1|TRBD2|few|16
TGCGCCAGCAGCTATTCGACTAGCGGCTCCTACAATGAGCAGTTCTTC
CASSYSTSGSYNEQFF
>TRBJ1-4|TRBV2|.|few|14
TGTGCCAGCATGCAGGACAGAGGGGGTGAAAAACTGTTTTTT
CASMQDRGGEKLFF
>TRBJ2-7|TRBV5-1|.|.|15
TGCGCCAGCAGCACCGAACCCGGGAACCCCTACGAGCAGTACTTC
CASSTEPGNPYEQYF
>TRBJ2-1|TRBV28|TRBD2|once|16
TGTGCCAGCAGTCCCGGGGTAGCGGGAGGGCCGCATGAGCAGTTCTTC
CASSPGVAGGPHEQFF
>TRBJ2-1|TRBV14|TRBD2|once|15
TGTGCCAGCAGCCAAGGTCTAGCGGGAGTGCATGAGCAGTTCTTC
CASSQGLAGVHEQFF
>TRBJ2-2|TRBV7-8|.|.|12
TGTGCCAGCTTGAAGGGGACCGGGGAGCTGTTTTTT
CASLKGTGELFF
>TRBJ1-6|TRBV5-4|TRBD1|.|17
TGTGCCAGCAGCTTGGCGGCAGGGGGCAACTATAATTCACCCCTCCACTTT
CASSLAAGGNYNSPLHF
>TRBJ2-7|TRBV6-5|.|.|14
TGTGCCAGCAGTTCCCCGGACACAAACTACGAGCAGTACTTC
CASSSPDTNYEQYF
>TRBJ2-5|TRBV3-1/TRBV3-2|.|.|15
TGTGCCAGCAGCCAAAGTTCAGCGCTCCAAGAGACCCAGTACTTC
CASSQSSALQETQYF
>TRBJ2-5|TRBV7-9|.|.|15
TGTGCCAGCAGCTTAGCGGGTTTACAGGGCCGGAATCAGTACTTC
CASSLAGLQGRNQYF
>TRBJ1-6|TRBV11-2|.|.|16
TGTGCCAGCAGCTTCCCCACGGGTCCCTATAATTCACCCCTCCACTTT
CASSFPTGPYNSPLHF
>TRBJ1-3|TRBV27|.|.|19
TGTGCCAGCAGAAATATGTCGGGGGGCGGAGCGAGCTCTGGAAACACCATATATTTT
CASRNMSGGGASSGNTIYF
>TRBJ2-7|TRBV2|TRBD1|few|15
TGTGCCAGCAGTGGATGGGAGGGACAGGGAAACGAGCAGTACTTC
CASSGWEGQGNEQYF
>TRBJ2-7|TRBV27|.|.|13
TGTGCCAGCAGCTGGGGCAGCTCCTACGAGCAGTACTTC
CASSWGSSYEQYF
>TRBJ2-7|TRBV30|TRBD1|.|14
TGTGCCTACAACCTGGGACAGATCCCCAACGAGCAGTACTTC
CAYNLGQIPNEQYF
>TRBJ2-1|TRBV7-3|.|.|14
TGTGCCAGCAGCTCCGGACAGACAAACAATGAGCAGTTCTTC
CASSSGQTNNEQFF
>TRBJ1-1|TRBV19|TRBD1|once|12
TGTGCCAGTGGGGGACAGTACACTGAAGCTTTCTTT
CASGGQYTEAFF
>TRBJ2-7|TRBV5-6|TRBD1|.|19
TGTGCCAGCAGCTCCAAACACCTTACAGGGGGCAGGGGCTCCTACGAGCAGTACTTC
CASSSKHLTGGRGSYEQYF
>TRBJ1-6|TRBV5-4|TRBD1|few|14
TGTGCCAGCAGGACCGGGACAGGGGTTTCACCCCTCCACTTT
CASRTGTGVSPLHF
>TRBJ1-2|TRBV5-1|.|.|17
TGCGCCAGCAGCTTGGCCGTGGGGCAGACTGAAATCTATGGCTACACCTTC
CASSLAVGQTEIYGYTF
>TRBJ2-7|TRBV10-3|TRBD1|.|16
TGTGCCATCAGCCCGGGGACAGGCCGCAGCTCCTACGAGCAGTACTTC
CAISPGTGRSSYEQYF
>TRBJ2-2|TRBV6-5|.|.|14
TGTGCCAGCACATTATCAGGGAACACCGGGGAGCTGTTTTTT
CASTLSGNTGELFF
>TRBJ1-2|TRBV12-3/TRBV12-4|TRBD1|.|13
TGTGCCAGCACCGGACAGGGGGCTCACGGCTACACCTTC
CASTGQGAHGYTF
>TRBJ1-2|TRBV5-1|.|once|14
TGCGCCAGCAGCTTGGTTCCGGGGGGGTATGGCTACACCTTC
CASSLVPGGYGYTF
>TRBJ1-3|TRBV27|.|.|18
TGTGCCAGCAGTTCGGGGGTCGGGCGCGGGGGCTCTGGAAACACCATATATTTT
CASSSGVGRGGSGNTIYF
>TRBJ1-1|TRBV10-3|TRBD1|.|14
TGTGCCGCGACAGGGGGATCGTGGGGCACTGAAGCTTTCTTT
CAATGGSWGTEAFF
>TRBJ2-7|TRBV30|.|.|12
TGTGCCCTGGGCGGGGATACCTACGAGCAGTACTTC
CALGGDTYEQYF
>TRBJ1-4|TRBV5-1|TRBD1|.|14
TGCGCCAGCAGCCCGACAGGGTCTAATGAAAAACTGTTTTTT
CASSPTGSNEKLFF
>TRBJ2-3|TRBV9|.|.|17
TGTGCCAGCAGCGTGCCCCGCGAGGAGGGGGCACCAGGTACGCAGTATTTT
CASSVPREEGAPGTQYF
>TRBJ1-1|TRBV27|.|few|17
TGTGCCAGCAGTTTTGGTGGCAGGGGAACACTGAATACTGAAGCTTTCTTT
CASSFGGRGTLNTEAFF
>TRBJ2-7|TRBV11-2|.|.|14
TGTGCCAGCAGCTTAGGACAGTACGTGAGCGAGCAGTACTTC
CASSLGQYVSEQYF
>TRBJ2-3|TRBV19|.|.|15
TGTGCCAGTAGTATAGTGGGCGGGAGCACAGATACGCAGTATTTT
CASSIVGGSTDTQYF
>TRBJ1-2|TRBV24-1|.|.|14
TGTGCCACCAGCGACGACAGGTCAAACTATGGCTACACCTTC
CATSDDRSNYGYTF
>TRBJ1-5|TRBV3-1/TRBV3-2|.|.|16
TGTGCCAGCAGCCAAGCGGGTACCGGGAGAATTCAGCCCCAGCATTTT
CASSQAGTGRIQPQHF
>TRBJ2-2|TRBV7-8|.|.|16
TGTGCCAGCAGCTTAGTCGAGGGAGCGAACACCGGGGAGCTGTTTTTT
CASSLVEGANTGELFF